This is a list of T cell receptor beta chains from one sample in a study of blood T cell repertoires in COVID-19. Profiled with immunoSEQ multiplex PCR; TCRdb holds only in-frame clones, not every one. The sample includes 150,000 or so clones, about 92% of them seen just once. The material sequenced was peripheral blood. The receptors were sampled from a man aged 30 to 39 with COVID-19, enrolled during active disease. The CDR3 runs from the conserved cysteine through the conserved F or W. The D gene is left open where the match is weak. Some rows have no size entry. The others give once, few or many, or a class for an expanded clone.

>once|TRBV30|TRBD1|TRBJ2-5
TGTGCCTGGAGTCTAGGGGGCAGGGAGACCCAGTACTTC
CAWSLGGRETQYF
>.|TRBV6-5|.|TRBJ2-7
TGTGCCAGCAGGGCAGAGGGGGACTACTACGAGCAGTACTTC
CASRAEGDYYEQYF
>.|TRBV15|TRBD1|TRBJ2-1
TGTGCCACCAGCAGAGATCTGGCAGGGGGCAATGAGCAGTTCTTC
CATSRDLAGGNEQFF
>.|TRBV2|.|TRBJ1-1
TGTGCCAGCAGTGTTGCAGGCCCAAGTGAAGCTTTCTTT
CASSVAGPSEAFF
>.|TRBV6-6|.|TRBJ1-2
TGTGCCAGTGATGACAGCAACTATGGCTACACCTTC
CASDDSNYGYTF
>.|TRBV9|.|TRBJ2-3
TGTGCCAGCAGCGTCCCTGCAGATACGCAGTATTTT
CASSVPADTQYF
>.|TRBV27|.|TRBJ1-1
TGTGCCAGCAGTTTACTGGGGGCGAGGTTGGGAACTGAAGCTTTCTTT
CASSLLGARLGTEAFF
>.|TRBV15|TRBD1|TRBJ2-7
TGTGCCACCAGCAGGGATACACCCGGGACAGGGGTTTCCTACGAGCAGTACTTC
CATSRDTPGTGVSYEQYF
>.|TRBV6-2/TRBV6-3|TRBD2|TRBJ2-2
TGTGCCAGCAGTCCGACTAGCGGGAGTGGGTACGTCGGGGAGCTGTTTTTT
CASSPTSGSGYVGELFF
>.|TRBV19|.|TRBJ1-1
TGTGCCAGTAGTTTTACAGAGAACACTGAAGCTTTCTTT
CASSFTENTEAFF
>.|TRBV7-2|.|TRBJ2-7
TGTGCCAGCAGCTTATTGGGGGCGTCCTACGAGCAGTACTTC
CASSLLGASYEQYF
>few|TRBV7-2|TRBD1|TRBJ1-2
TGTGCCAGCAGTTCCGGGACAGACTATGGCTACACCTTC
CASSSGTDYGYTF
>.|TRBV7-9|.|TRBJ1-1
TGTGCCAGCAGCCAGACAGTGAACACTGAAGCTTTCTTT
CASSQTVNTEAFF
>.|TRBV9|.|TRBJ1-3
TGTGCCAGCAGCGTAGCGCGGGATGGAAACACCATATATTTT
CASSVARDGNTIYF
>.|TRBV7-3|TRBD1|TRBJ1-6
TGTGCCAGCAGCCTTCAGGGACAGGGACTATCACCCCTCCACTTT
CASSLQGQGLSPLHF
>.|TRBV6-6|TRBD1|TRBJ1-2
TGTGCCAGCAGTTACGACAGGGTGATATACACCTTC
CASSYDRVIYTF
>few|TRBV24-1|.|TRBJ2-2
TGTGCCACCAGGGAGGGCAGTGCGAACACCGGGGAGCTGTTTTTT
CATREGSANTGELFF
>once|TRBV18|.|TRBJ1-2
TGTGCCAGCTCCCTATTGTATGCAGGCTACACCTTC
CASSLLYAGYTF
>.|TRBV6-1|.|TRBJ2-1
TGTGCCAGCAGTCACGGGATCAATGAGCAGTTCTTC
CASSHGINEQFF
>.|TRBV13|.|TRBJ1-2
TGTGCCAGCAGCACCGGGTCCGCGTATGGCTACACCTTC
CASSTGSAYGYTF
>.|TRBV27|.|TRBJ2-7
TGTGCCAGCCGAACACCCAGGGCGCCTGCCGAGCAGTACTTC
CASRTPRAPAEQYF
>.|TRBV28|.|TRBJ1-2
TGTGCCAGCAGTACTCAACCGGGAACCCATAACTATGGCTACACCTTC
CASSTQPGTHNYGYTF
>.|TRBV5-1|TRBD2|TRBJ2-5
TGCGCCAGCAGCTCCCAAAGCGGGAGGGAGACCCAGTACTTC
CASSSQSGRETQYF
>.|TRBV12-5|.|TRBJ1-1
TGTGCTAGTGGTTTGGGGCAGTCGAACACTGAAGCTTTCTTT
CASGLGQSNTEAFF
>few|TRBV7-9|.|TRBJ2-7
TGTGCCAGCAGCTTATCCCCGACAGGCACCTACGAGCAGTACTTC
CASSLSPTGTYEQYF
>.|TRBV5-1|.|TRBJ1-2
TGCGCCAGCAGCTTGGGCCCAGGGGATAGCTATGGCTACACCTTC
CASSLGPGDSYGYTF
>few|TRBV27|TRBD1|TRBJ1-5
TGTGCCAGCAGGGGACAGGGGTGGCAGCCCCAGCATTTT
CASRGQGWQPQHF
>.|TRBV11-3|.|TRBJ2-7
TGTGCCAGCAGCTTAGATTCTTCCTACGAGCAGTACTTC
CASSLDSSYEQYF
>once|TRBV6-5|.|TRBJ2-1
TGTGCCAGCAGTTACTCCGTGGGGGGTGAGCAGTTCTTC
CASSYSVGGEQFF